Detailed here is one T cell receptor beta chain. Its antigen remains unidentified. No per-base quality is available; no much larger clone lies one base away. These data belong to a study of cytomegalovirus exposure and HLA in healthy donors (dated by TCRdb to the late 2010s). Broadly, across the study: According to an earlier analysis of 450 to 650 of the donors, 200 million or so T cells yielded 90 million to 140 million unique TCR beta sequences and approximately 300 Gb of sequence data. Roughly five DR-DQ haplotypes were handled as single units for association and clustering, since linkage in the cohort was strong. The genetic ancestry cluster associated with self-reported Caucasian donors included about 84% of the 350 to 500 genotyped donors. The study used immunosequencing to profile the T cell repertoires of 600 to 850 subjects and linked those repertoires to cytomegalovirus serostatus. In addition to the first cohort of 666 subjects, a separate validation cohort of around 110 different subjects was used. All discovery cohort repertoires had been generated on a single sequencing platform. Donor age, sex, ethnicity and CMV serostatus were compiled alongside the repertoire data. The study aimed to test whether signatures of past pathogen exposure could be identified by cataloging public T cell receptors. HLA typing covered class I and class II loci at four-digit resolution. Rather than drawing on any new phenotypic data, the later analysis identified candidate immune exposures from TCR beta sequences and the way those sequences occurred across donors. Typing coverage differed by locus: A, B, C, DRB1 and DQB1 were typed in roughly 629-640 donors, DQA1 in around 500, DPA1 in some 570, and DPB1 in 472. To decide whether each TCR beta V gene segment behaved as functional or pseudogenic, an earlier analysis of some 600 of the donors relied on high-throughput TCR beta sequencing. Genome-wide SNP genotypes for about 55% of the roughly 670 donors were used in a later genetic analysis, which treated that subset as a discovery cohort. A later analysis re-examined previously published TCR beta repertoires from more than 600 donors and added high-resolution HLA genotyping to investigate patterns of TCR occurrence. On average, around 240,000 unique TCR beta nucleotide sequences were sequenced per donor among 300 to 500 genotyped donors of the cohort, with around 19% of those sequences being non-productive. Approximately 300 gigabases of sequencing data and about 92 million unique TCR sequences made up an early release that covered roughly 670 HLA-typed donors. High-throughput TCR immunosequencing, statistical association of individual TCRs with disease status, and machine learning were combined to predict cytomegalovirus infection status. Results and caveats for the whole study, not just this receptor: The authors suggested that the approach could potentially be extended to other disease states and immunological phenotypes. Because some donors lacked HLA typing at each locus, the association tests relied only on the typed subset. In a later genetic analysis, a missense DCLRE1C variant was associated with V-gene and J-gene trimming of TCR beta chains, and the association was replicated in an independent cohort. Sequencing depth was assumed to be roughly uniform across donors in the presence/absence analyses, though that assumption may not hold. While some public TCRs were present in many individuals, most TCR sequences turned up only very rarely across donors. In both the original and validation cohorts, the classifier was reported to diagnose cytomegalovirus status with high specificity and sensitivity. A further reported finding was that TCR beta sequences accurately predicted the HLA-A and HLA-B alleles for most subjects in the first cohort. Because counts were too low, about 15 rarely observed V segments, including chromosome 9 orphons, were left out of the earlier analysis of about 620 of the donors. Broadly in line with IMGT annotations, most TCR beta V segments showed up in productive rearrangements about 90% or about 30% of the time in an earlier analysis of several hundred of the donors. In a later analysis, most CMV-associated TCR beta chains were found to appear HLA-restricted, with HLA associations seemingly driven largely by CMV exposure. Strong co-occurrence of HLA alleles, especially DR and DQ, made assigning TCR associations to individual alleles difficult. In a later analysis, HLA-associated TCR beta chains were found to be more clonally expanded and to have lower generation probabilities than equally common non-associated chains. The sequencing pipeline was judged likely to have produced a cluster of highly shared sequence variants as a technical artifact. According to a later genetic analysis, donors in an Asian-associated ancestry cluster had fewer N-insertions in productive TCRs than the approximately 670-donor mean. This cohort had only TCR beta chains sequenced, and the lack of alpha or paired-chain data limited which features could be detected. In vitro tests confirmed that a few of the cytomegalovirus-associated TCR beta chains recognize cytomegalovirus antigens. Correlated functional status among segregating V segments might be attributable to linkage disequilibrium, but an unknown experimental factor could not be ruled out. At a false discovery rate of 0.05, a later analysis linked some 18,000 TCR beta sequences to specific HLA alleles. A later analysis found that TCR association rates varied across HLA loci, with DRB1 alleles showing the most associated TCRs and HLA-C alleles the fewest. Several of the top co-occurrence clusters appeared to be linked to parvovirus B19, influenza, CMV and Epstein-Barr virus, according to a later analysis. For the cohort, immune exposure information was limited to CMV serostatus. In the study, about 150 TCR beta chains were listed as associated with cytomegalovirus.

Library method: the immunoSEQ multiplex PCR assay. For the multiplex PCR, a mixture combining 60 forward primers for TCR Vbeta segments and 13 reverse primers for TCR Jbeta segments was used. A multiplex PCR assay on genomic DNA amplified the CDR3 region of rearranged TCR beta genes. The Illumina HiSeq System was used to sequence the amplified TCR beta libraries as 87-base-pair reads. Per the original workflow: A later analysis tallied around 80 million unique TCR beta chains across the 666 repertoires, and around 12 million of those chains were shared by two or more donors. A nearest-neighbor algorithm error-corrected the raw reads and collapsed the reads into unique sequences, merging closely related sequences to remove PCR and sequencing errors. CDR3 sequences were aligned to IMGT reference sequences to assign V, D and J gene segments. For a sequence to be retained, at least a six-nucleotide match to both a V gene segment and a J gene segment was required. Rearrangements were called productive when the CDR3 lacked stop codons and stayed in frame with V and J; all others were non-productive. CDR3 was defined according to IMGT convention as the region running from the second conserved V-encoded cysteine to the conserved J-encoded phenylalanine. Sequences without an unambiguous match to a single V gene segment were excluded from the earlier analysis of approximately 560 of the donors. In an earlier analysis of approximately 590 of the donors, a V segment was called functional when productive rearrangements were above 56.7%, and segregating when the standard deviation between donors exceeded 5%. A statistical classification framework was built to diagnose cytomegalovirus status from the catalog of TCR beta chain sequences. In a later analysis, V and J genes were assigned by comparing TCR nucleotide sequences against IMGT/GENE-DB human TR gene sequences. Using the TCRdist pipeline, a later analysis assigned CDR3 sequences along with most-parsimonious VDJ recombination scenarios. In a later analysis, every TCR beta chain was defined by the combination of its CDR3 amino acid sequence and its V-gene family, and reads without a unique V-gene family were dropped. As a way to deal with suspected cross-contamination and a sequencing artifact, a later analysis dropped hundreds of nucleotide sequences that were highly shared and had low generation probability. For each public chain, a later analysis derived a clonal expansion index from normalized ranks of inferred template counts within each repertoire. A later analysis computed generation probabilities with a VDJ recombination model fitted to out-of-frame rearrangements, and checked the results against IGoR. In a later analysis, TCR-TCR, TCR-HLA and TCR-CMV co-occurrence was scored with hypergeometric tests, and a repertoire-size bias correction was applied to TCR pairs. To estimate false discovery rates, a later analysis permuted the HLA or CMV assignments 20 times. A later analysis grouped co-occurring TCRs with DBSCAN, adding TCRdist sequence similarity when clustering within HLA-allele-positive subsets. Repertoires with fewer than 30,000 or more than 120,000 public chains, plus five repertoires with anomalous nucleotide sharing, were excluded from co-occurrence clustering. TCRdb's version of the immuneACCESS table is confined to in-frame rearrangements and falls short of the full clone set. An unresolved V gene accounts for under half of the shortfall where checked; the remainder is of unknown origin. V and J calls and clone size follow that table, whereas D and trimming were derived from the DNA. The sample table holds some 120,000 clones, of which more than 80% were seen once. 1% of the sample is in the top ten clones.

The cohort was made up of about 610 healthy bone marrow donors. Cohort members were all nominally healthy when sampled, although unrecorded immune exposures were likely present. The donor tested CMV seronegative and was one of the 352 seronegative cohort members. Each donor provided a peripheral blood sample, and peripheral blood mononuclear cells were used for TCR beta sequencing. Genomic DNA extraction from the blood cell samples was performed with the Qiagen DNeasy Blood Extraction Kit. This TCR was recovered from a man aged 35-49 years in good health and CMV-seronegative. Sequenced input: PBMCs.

The nucleotide sequence is TGTGCCAGCAGCTTAGGTACAGCATATTCATTGAACACTGAAGCTTTCTTT. Its translation is CASSLGTAYSLNTEAFF. This chain is built from TRBV7-9 and TRBJ1-1; no D gene call is confident. Looking up the germline V gene (reference sequence) yields CDR1 SEHNR and CDR2 FQNEAQ. The CDR3 numbers 17 residues from cysteine through phenylalanine. CDR3 DNA is the only sequence kept; it has 51 bases, read in frame from the first base. The V end loses 1 base and the J end loses 0 bases, and a stretch of 15 bases separates them.